This T cell receptor beta chain was recovered during a study of CD8+CD57+ T cells in acquired aplastic anemia. TCR beta VDJ and CDR3 profiling used genomic DNA as template. Using its own MiXCR run on the reads, TCRdb lists one record per CDR3 protein. Here the sample spans fewer than 200,000 distinct CDR3 sequences, roughly 50% being singletons. Deletions cut 0 bases from V and 2 bases from J, with 11 bases between. CDR1 is WSHSY, CDR2 SAAADI, per germline. The CDR3 is 15 residues long. Patients who underwent sequencing had shown CD8+CD57+ cell expansion by flow cytometry. Source material: sorted CD4+, CD8+, or CD8+CD57+ T cells (not recorded which) from PBMCs. V is TRBV10-2 and J is TRBJ2-7; D possibly uses TRBD1 or TRBD2 (6 bases each). The source is a human donor with aplastic anemia. CDR3: CASSESTGATYEQYF. The CDR3 DNA sequence: TGCGCCAGCAGTGAGTCGACGGGGGCGACCTACGAGCAGTACTTC.